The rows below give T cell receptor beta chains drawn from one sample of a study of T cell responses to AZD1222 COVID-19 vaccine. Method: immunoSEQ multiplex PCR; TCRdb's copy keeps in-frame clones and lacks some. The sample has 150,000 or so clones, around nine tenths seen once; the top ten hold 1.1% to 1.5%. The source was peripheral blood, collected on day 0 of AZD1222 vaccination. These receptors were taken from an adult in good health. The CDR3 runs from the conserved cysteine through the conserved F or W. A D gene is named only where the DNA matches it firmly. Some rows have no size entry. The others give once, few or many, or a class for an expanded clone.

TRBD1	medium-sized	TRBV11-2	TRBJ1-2	CASRAAGQNYGYTF	TGTGCCAGCAGGGCAGCGGGACAGAACTATGGCTACACCTTC
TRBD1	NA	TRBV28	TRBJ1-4	CASRGQGARANEKLFF	TGTGCCAGCAGGGGACAGGGGGCTAGGGCTAATGAAAAACTGTTTTTT
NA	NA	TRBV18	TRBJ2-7	CASSPPLAAHYEQYF	TGTGCCAGCTCACCACCGTTGGCGGCCCACTACGAGCAGTACTTC
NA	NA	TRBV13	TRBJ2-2	CASRARGDTGELFF	TGTGCCAGCAGGGCCAGGGGGGACACCGGGGAGCTGTTTTTT
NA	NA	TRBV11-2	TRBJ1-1	CASSLWPGTEPAFF	TGTGCCAGCAGCTTATGGCCCGGGACCGAGCCAGCTTTCTTT
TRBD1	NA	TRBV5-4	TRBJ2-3	CASSLPGQVMDTQYF	TGTGCCAGCAGCTTACCGGGACAGGTAATGGATACGCAGTATTTT
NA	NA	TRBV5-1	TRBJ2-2	CASSPRGTGELFF	TGCGCCAGCAGCCCCCGGGGGACCGGGGAGCTGTTTTTT
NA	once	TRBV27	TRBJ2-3	CASSLSPLATGASTDTQYF	TGTGCCAGCAGTTTATCCCCCTTAGCAACGGGAGCTAGCACAGATACGCAGTATTTT
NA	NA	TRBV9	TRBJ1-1	CASSVEGGLLNTEAFF	TGTGCCAGCAGCGTAGAAGGGGGATTATTAAACACTGAAGCTTTCTTT
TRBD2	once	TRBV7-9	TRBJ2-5	CASSSSPGRGGSETQYF	TGTGCCAGCAGTTCATCCCCCGGGCGGGGGGGTAGTGAGACCCAGTACTTC
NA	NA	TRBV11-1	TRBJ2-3	CASSLAQGHTDTQYF	TGTGCCAGCAGCTTAGCGCAGGGACACACAGATACGCAGTATTTT
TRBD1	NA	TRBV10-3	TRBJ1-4	CAIRDRGSEKLFF	TGTGCCATCCGGGACAGGGGTAGTGAAAAACTGTTTTTT
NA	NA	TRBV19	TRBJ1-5	CASSILSDQPQHF	TGTGCCAGTAGTATCCTTAGTGATCAGCCCCAGCATTTT
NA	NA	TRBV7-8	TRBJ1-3	CASSPVGSGNTIYF	TGTGCCAGCAGCCCCGTCGGGTCTGGAAACACCATATATTTT
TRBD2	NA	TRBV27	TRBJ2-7	CASSLEGGPYEQYF	TGTGCCAGCAGTTTAGAGGGAGGGCCCTACGAGCAGTACTTC
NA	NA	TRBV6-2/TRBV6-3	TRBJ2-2	CASSYQGLGRDKMNTGELFF	TGTGCCAGCAGTTACCAAGGGTTAGGTCGAGACAAAATGAACACCGGGGAGCTGTTTTTT
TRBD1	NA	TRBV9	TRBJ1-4	CASSVGTGRGEKLFF	TGTGCCAGCAGCGTAGGGACAGGTCGGGGTGAAAAACTGTTTTTT
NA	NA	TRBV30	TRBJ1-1	CAWRTGSYRAFF	TGTGCCTGGAGAACAGGGTCTTACCGAGCTTTCTTT
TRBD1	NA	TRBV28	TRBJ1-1	CASSSEHRGALYAFF	TGTGCCAGCAGTTCCGAACACAGGGGTGCTTTGTATGCTTTCTTT
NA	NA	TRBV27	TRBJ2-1	CATSTGFQKYNEQFF	TGTGCCACCTCCACAGGCTTTCAAAAATACAATGAGCAGTTCTTC
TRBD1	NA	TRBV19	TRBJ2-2	CASRPGTGGSRTGELFF	TGTGCCAGCCGGCCCGGGACAGGGGGATCGAGAACCGGGGAGCTGTTTTTT
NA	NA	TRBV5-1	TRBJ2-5	CASTREAVRDSGVGTQYF	TGCGCCAGCACAAGGGAAGCCGTGCGGGACAGTGGGGTAGGGACCCAGTACTTC
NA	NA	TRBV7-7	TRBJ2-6	CASSSPGPGGANVLTF	TGTGCTAGCAGCTCTCCAGGCCCGGGGGGGGCCAACGTCCTGACTTTC
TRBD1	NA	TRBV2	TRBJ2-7	CATRGQAPGPYEQYF	TGTGCCACCCGGGGACAGGCTCCCGGGCCCTACGAGCAGTACTTC
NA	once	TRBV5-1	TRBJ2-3	CASSQTYTDTQYF	TGCGCCAGCAGCCAGACATACACAGATACGCAGTATTTT
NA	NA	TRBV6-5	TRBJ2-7	CASSKASVQYEQYF	TGTGCCAGCAGTAAGGCATCCGTACAATACGAGCAGTACTTC
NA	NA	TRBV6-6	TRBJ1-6	CASRRKDLYNSPLHF	TGTGCCAGCAGAAGGAAGGATCTTTATAATTCACCCCTCCACTTT
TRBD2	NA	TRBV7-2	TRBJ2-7	CASSPLVGSGGPSYEQYF	TGTGCCAGCAGCCCCCTCGTTGGTAGCGGGGGGCCCTCCTACGAGCAGTACTTC
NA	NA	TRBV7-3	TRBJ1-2	CASSSELSNYGYTF	TGTGCCAGCAGCTCCGAACTATCAAACTATGGCTACACCTTC
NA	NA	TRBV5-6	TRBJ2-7	CASSKPPRGRYEQYF	TGTGCCAGCAGCAAACCTCCCAGGGGAAGGTACGAGCAGTACTTC
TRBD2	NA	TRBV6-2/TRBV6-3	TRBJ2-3	CASSPGTSPDTDTQYF	TGTGCCAGCAGTCCCGGGACTAGTCCTGACACAGATACGCAGTATTTT
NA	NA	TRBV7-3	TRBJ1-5	CASSLDGIQPQHF	TGTGCCAGCAGCTTAGATGGGATTCAGCCCCAGCATTTT
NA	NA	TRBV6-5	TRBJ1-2	CASSPRSGAHYGYTF	TGTGCCAGCAGTCCCCGCTCAGGGGCACACTATGGCTACACCTTC
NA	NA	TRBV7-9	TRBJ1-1	CASTYGGARIIDTEAFF	TGTGCCAGCACCTACGGTGGGGCCCGAATCATAGACACTGAAGCTTTCTTT
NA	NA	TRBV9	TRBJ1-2	CASSVGGSQGYTF	TGTGCCAGCAGCGTCGGAGGGAGTCAGGGCTACACCTTC
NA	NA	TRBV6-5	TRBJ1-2	CASRLDENYGYTF	TGTGCCAGCAGGCTGGATGAAAACTATGGCTACACCTTC